This T cell receptor (beta chain) was identified in a study of CD8 T cells in ankylosing spondylitis. Findings and limits, study-wide: The clones that were linked to disease were reported to be significantly enriched in matched synovial fluid samples from ankylosing spondylitis patients. Apparently characteristic of ankylosing spondylitis blood was a TCR beta motif (eight highly homologous variants).

This clonotype was found a few times. Its cognate antigen is unknown. In TCRdb, the 5' RACE reads were re-called with MiXCR into one record per CDR3 protein. The profile shows fewer than 180,000 distinct CDR3 sequences, around 43% of them singletons. This CDR3 has 16 amino acids. V lost 3 bases and J 4 bases, leaving 18 bases between the germline ends. The germline V gene encodes CDR1 SNHLY and CDR2 FYNNEI. The sample was synovial fluid, either unsorted or a sorted T cell fraction (not recorded which). This chain uses TRBV2 with TRBJ1-1; D might be TRBD1 (5 bases). The receptor comes from a male donor with ankylosing spondylitis. The CDR3, as DNA: TGTGCCAGCAGTGATCACCCGGCAGGGAGGGTCACTGAAGCTTTCTTT. Translated: CASSDHPAGRVTEAFF. The complete variable domain, with remaining parts taken from reference TRBV2 and TRBJ1-1, reads EPEVTQTPSHQVTQMGQEVILRCVPISNHLYFYWYRQILGQKVEFLVSFYNNEISEKSEIFDDQFSVERPDGSNFTLKIRSTKLEDSAMYFCASSDHPAGRVTEAFFGQGTRLTVV.